The clone carrying this T cell receptor (beta chain) was observed at least ten times. These data originate in a study of patients and donors after allogeneic stem cell transplantation. TCRdb independently ran MiXCR on the RT-PCR reads; one entry per CDR3 protein. The repertoire holds about a million distinct CDR3 sequences, with about a sixth as singletons. The length of the CDR3 is 14 residues. Germline CDR1 and CDR2: SGHTA and FQGNSA. V lost 2 bases, J lost 4 bases, and 11 bases lay in between. The sequenced sample was blood, either unsorted or a sorted T cell fraction (not recorded which). This chain connects TRBV7-2 to TRBJ1-1, with unresolved D. The clonotype was recovered from a human donor who was either an allogeneic HSCT recipient or a stem cell or donor lymphocyte infusion donor (not recorded which). It is not recorded whose cells these are; they may come from a transplant donor. Here the CDR3 reads CASSLHPGSTEAFF. The CDR3 nucleotides are TGTGCCAGCAGCTTACACCCAGGATCCACTGAAGCTTTCTTT.